These T cell receptor beta chains were read from a single sample in a study of blood T cell repertoires in COVID-19. Method: immunoSEQ multiplex PCR; TCRdb's copy keeps in-frame clones and lacks some. The data contain approximately 60,000 clones, around 76% of them singletons. The sequencing input was peripheral blood. These TCRs come from a woman of 80 years or more with acute or convalescent COVID-19. Each CDR3 is given with its conserved first and last residue. A D gene is named only where the DNA matches it firmly. The listing skips clone size in some rows; elsewhere it reads once, few, many or a size class.

D,J,V,size,DNA,CDR3
TRBD1,TRBJ1-2,TRBV3-1/TRBV3-2,-,TGTGCCAGCAGGCCCCATTCCGGGACAGGGAATGGCTACACCTTC,CASRPHSGTGNGYTF
-,TRBJ1-2,TRBV10-3,-,TGTGCCATCAGTGCCGAGGGTTATGGCTACACCTTC,CAISAEGYGYTF
-,TRBJ1-4,TRBV9,-,TGTGCCAGCAGCCCAACGATAGGGGCTAATGAAAAACTGTTTTTT,CASSPTIGANEKLFF
TRBD1,TRBJ1-6,TRBV9,few,TGTGCCAGCAGCGTAGGAGGGACAGGGCATAATTCACCCCTCCACTTT,CASSVGGTGHNSPLHF
-,TRBJ1-1,TRBV7-9,many,TGTGCCAGCAGCTTAGCCATCAACACTGAAGCTTTCTTT,CASSLAINTEAFF
-,TRBJ1-1,TRBV7-2,-,TGTGCCAGCAGCTTATCAGGGATGGGTGAAGCTTTCTTT,CASSLSGMGEAFF
-,TRBJ1-1,TRBV25-1,-,TGTGCCAGCAGTGAAATGGGGAGCACTGAAGCTTTCTTT,CASSEMGSTEAFF
TRBD1,TRBJ1-1,TRBV25-1,few,TGTGCCAGCAGTGCAGCCGGGACAGGGCGAAACACTGAAGCTTTCTTT,CASSAAGTGRNTEAFF
-,TRBJ1-1,TRBV2,-,TGTGCCAGCACCCCCCGCGGGGGGCGGGGGTGGAACACTGAAGCTTTCTTT,CASTPRGGRGWNTEAFF
TRBD1,TRBJ2-5,TRBV9,few,TGTGCCAGCAGCACTGGGACAGTTGAGACCCAGTACTTC,CASSTGTVETQYF
TRBD2,TRBJ2-7,TRBV19,-,TGTGCCAGTAGTTCGGGGACTAGCGAGAGCTCCTACGAGCAGTACTTC,CASSSGTSESSYEQYF